The 3 T cell receptor beta chains reported below all come from one sample, sequenced in a study of graft-versus-host responses after intestinal transplantation. Profiling relied on immunoSEQ multiplex PCR, and the TCRdb table lists in-frame clones only, not all of them. The sample gives nearly 30,000 clones, around four fifths of which show up once; approximately 2.8% is in the top ten. Investigators treated the graft tissue so that it released intraepithelial and lamina propria lymphocytes. The specimen comprised ileum tissue, sampled 98 days after intestinal transplantation. The origin of the receptors is a human patient who received an intestinal transplant, so some T cells may come from the graft donor.

The chain carries TRBV6-5 and TRBJ2-1; 7 positions match TRBD1. CDR3 length: 16 amino acids. The germline V gene has CDR1 MNHEY and CDR2 SVGAGI. V dropped 0 bases and J dropped 5; count of bases not matched to a gene: 7. Here the CDR3 DNA reads TGTGCCAGCAGTTACTCGAATTTACAGGGGAACAATGAGCAGTTCTTC. It translates to CASSYSNLQGNNEQFF.

A note on this clone: This may stem from a read error, because a much larger clone lies one nucleotide away. The chain recombines TRBV6-5 with TRBJ2-7, with D tentatively TRBD1 (5 bases). This CDR3 comprises 13 residues. Per the germline V gene, CDR1 is MNHEY and CDR2 is SVGAGI. V was pared by 5 bases and J by 3 bases, with 11 bases between. CDR3 DNA sequence: TGTGCCAGCAGTGAGTCCAGGGACTACGAGCAGTACTTC. Encoded protein: CASSESRDYEQYF.

The gene calls are TRBV29-1 and TRBJ1-1, with 12 bases identical to TRBD1. CDR3 size: 13 residues. The ends lost 6 bases at V and 4 bases at J; junction bases unmatched: 3. Germline V gene sequence: CDR1 SQVTM, CDR2 ANQGSEA. Here the CDR3 DNA reads TGCAGCGTCCGGGGACAGGGGGCCACTGAAGCTTTCTTT. Translating it yields CSVRGQGATEAFF. The complete variable domain, with remaining parts taken from reference TRBV29-1 and TRBJ1-1, reads SAVISQKPSRDICQRGTSLTIQCQVDSQVTMMFWYRQQPGQSLTLIATANQGSEATYESGFVIDKFPISRPNLTFSTLTVSNMSPEDSSIYLCSVRGQGATEAFFGQGTRLTVV.